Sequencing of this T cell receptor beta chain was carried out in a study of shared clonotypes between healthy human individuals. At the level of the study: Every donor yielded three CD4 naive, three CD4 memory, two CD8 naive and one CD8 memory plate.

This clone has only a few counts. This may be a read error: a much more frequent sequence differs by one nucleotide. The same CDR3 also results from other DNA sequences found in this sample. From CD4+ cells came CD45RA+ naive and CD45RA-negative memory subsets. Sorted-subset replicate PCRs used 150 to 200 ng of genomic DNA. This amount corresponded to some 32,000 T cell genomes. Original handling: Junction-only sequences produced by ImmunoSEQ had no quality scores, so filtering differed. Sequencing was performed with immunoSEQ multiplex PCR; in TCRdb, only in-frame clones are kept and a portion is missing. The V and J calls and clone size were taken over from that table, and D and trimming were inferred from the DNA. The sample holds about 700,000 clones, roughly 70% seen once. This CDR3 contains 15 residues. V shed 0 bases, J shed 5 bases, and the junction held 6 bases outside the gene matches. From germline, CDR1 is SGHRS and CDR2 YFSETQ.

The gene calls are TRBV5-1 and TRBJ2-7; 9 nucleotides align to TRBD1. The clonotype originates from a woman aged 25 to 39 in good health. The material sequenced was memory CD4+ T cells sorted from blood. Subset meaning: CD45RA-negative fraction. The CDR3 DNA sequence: TGCGCCAGCAGCTTGGGGGACAGGGACTTCGACGAGCAGTACTTC. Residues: CASSLGDRDFDEQYF.